This TCR beta chain was retrieved from a study of cytomegalovirus exposure and HLA in healthy donors. The V gene's germline CDR1 is SNHLY and CDR2 FYNNEI. V was pared by 8 bases and J by 4 bases, with 4 bases of the junction left unmatched. The CDR3 spans 14 residues. Points from the study as a whole: A list of 164 TCR beta chains associated with cytomegalovirus was given. One later analysis, an examination of the 120 validation repertoires, found that first-cohort TCR clusters tended to co-occur in them. In vitro, three CMV-associated chains proved specific for CMV antigens.

The donors belonged to the approximately 120-subject validation cohort, separate from the roughly 670-subject first cohort. The data were produced by immunoSEQ multiplex PCR, yet TCRdb's version contains in-frame clones alone and is incomplete. The table includes 100,000 to 150,000 clones, around 94% detected once. This clone was recorded only once. Its specificity is unknown. The receptor was derived from a woman under 30 in good health and CMV-seronegative. Sequencing was performed on PBMCs. The chain links TRBV2 to TRBJ2-1; 11 bases agree with TRBD2. The CDR3 here is CASGSSGGYNEQFF. The CDR3 coding sequence is TGTGCCAGCGGGTCTAGCGGGGGGTACAATGAGCAGTTCTTC.